This is a list of T cell receptor beta chains from one sample in a study of blood T cell repertoires in COVID-19. The table came from immunoSEQ multiplex PCR; TCRdb's copy has only in-frame clones and leaves some out. The data contain about 400,000 clones, approximately 85% of them singletons. The sequenced material came from PBMCs or T cells enriched from blood (not recorded which). The receptors were sampled from a woman aged 40-49 years with acute COVID-19. The CDR3 runs from the conserved cysteine through the conserved F or W. The D gene is left open where the match is weak. Clone size is not always given. Where it is, it says once, few, many or a class for expanded clones.

D	V	J	size	DNA	CDR3
.	TRBV25-1	TRBJ1-1	.	TGTGCCACCTCACGAGACTCACTGAATGAAGCTTTCTTT	CATSRDSLNEAFF
.	TRBV7-9	TRBJ1-4	few	TGTGCCAGCAGCCCCTCGGGTGGAAAACTGTTTTTT	CASSPSGGKLFF
.	TRBV2	TRBJ1-1	.	TGTGCCAGCAGGGCGGACAGATCGACAACTGAAGCTTTCTTT	CASRADRSTTEAFF
TRBD1	TRBV2	TRBJ1-2	.	TGTGCCAGCAGTGATAGAGGGGGCCACTATGGCTACACCTTC	CASSDRGGHYGYTF
TRBD1	TRBV2	TRBJ1-2	once	TGTGCCAGCAGTGGCCGACAGGGTAACTATGGCTACACCTTC	CASSGRQGNYGYTF
TRBD1	TRBV10-3	TRBJ1-1	.	TGTGCCATCAGTGACCAACACGACAGGGGTTCCCCTGAAGCTTTCTTT	CAISDQHDRGSPEAFF
.	TRBV6-2/TRBV6-3	TRBJ1-5	.	TGTGCCAGCAGTCATCAGCGGGAGAATCAGCCCCAGCATTTT	CASSHQRENQPQHF
.	TRBV25-1	TRBJ1-1	.	TGTGCCAGCAGCCGCGCCGGTGAGGGTGGTGAAGCTTTCTTT	CASSRAGEGGEAFF
.	TRBV30	TRBJ1-5	.	TGTGCCTGGAGTACCGCGGTCGGGCAGCCCCAGCATTTT	CAWSTAVGQPQHF
.	TRBV9	TRBJ2-7	.	TGTGCCAGCAGCGTAGATGAGGGCTACGAGCAGTACTTC	CASSVDEGYEQYF
TRBD2	TRBV18	TRBJ2-1	.	TGTGCCAGCTCACCACCTCTGGGCGGGGGTTTAAATGAGCAGTTCTTC	CASSPPLGGGLNEQFF
TRBD1	TRBV6-5	TRBJ1-1	.	TGTGCCAGCAAGAGGACAGGGGCAGGGACTGAAGCTTTCTTT	CASKRTGAGTEAFF
.	TRBV6-5	TRBJ2-7	.	TGTGCCAGCAGCAAGGACGGAGGAAATTCCTACGAGCAGTACTTC	CASSKDGGNSYEQYF
.	TRBV24-1	TRBJ2-3	.	TGTGCCACCAGTGATCCCCCAACAGATACGCAGTATTTT	CATSDPPTDTQYF
TRBD2	TRBV19	TRBJ2-1	.	TGTGCCAGTAGTAGGTCGGGACTAGCGGGGGGGATCTACAATGAGCAGTTCTTC	CASSRSGLAGGIYNEQFF
.	TRBV12-5	TRBJ2-2	.	TGTGCTAGTGGTTTGGCTCAACAGGGTAAGTCAAACACCGGGGAGCTGTTTTTT	CASGLAQQGKSNTGELFF
.	TRBV5-1	TRBJ1-3	.	TGCGCCAGCAGCTTGGGAGTGGGAAACACCATATATTTT	CASSLGVGNTIYF
.	TRBV12-3/TRBV12-4	TRBJ1-2	.	TGTGCCAGCAGTCCGGGTCCCTTTTATGGCTACACCTTC	CASSPGPFYGYTF
.	TRBV4-1	TRBJ1-5	few	TGCGCCAGCAGCCAAGTGTATCGGGGGACCTCTAGCAATCAGCCCCAGCATTTT	CASSQVYRGTSSNQPQHF
TRBD1	TRBV7-9	TRBJ1-2	.	TGTGCCAGCAGCCCTGTAGGGGGCGACTATGGCTACACCTTC	CASSPVGGDYGYTF
.	TRBV24-1	TRBJ2-3	.	TGTGCCACCAGTGATCGGTTTTCTAGCGTCGTTACAGATACGCAGTATTTT	CATSDRFSSVVTDTQYF
TRBD2	TRBV11-2	TRBJ2-5	.	TGTGCCAGCAGCCCGGGACTAGCGTCTATGGCCCAGTACTTC	CASSPGLASMAQYF
.	TRBV7-2	TRBJ1-4	once	TGTGCCAGCAGCTTGCGGGCCACTAATGAAAAACTGTTTTTT	CASSLRATNEKLFF
.	TRBV28	TRBJ2-1	.	TGTGCCACTTCGGACAGAGTAAATGAGCAGTTCTTC	CATSDRVNEQFF
.	TRBV5-1	TRBJ1-6	once	TGCGCCAGCAGCTTGGATGCGGGAACGAATAATTCACCCCTCCACTTT	CASSLDAGTNNSPLHF
.	TRBV27	TRBJ2-3	.	TGTGCCAGCAGTATCGTTGAGGCAGATACGCAGTATTTT	CASSIVEADTQYF
TRBD2	TRBV19	TRBJ2-1	.	TGTGCCAGTAGTATGGGGAGGGGTAATGAGCAGTTCTTC	CASSMGRGNEQFF
TRBD2	TRBV4-2	TRBJ2-7	.	TGTGCCAGCAGCCAAAGTGAGGTTAGCGGGGGGGCCTACGAGCAGTACTTC	CASSQSEVSGGAYEQYF
.	TRBV10-2	TRBJ1-5	.	TGCGCCAGCATCCCAGGGGTGAATCAGCCCCAGCATTTT	CASIPGVNQPQHF
TRBD1	TRBV5-4	TRBJ1-2	.	TGTGCCAGCAGCTTGGGGACAGGACTCTATGGCTACACCTTC	CASSLGTGLYGYTF
.	TRBV7-2	TRBJ1-5	.	TGTGCCAGCAGCTTAGAAGAGGGGGGCAATCAGCCCCAGCATTTT	CASSLEEGGNQPQHF
TRBD2	TRBV5-6	TRBJ2-1	.	TGTGCCAGCTCCGGGACTAGCGGGCGCTCCTACAATGAGCAGTTCTTC	CASSGTSGRSYNEQFF
TRBD1	TRBV27	TRBJ2-5	.	TGTGCCAGCACCCAAATCTCGAGGACAGGACAAGAGACCCAGTACTTC	CASTQISRTGQETQYF
TRBD1	TRBV7-9	TRBJ1-3	.	TGTGCCAGCAGCGAAACAGGGGCTGGAAACACCATATATTTT	CASSETGAGNTIYF
.	TRBV9	TRBJ1-6	.	TGTGCCAGCAGCCCCGAGTCGACAGTGAGCTCCTATAATTCACCCCTCCACTTT	CASSPESTVSSYNSPLHF
.	TRBV19	TRBJ1-5	.	TGTGCCAGTAGTCCCAGGGGTGGCAATCAGCCCCAGCATTTT	CASSPRGGNQPQHF
TRBD1	TRBV5-5	TRBJ1-5	.	TGTGCCAGCAGCCCCCAGGGGGCATATCAGCCCCAGCATTTT	CASSPQGAYQPQHF
TRBD1	TRBV2	TRBJ1-2	.	TGTGCCAGCCGGAGACAGGGGCACTATGGCTACACCTTC	CASRRQGHYGYTF
.	TRBV18	TRBJ2-7	.	TGTGCCAGCTCAATGGCAGTTATCTACGAGCAGTACTTC	CASSMAVIYEQYF
.	TRBV6-1	TRBJ1-2	once	TGTGCCAGCAGTGAAGCCTCCACTCGCAGCTACACCTTC	CASSEASTRSYTF
.	TRBV19	TRBJ2-2	.	TGTGCCAGTCGAAACCGAATACAGGGGAACACCGGGGAGCTGTTTTTT	CASRNRIQGNTGELFF
TRBD1	TRBV18	TRBJ1-5	once	TGTGCCAGCTCACCCGGGACAGGGAATCAGCCCCAGCATTTT	CASSPGTGNQPQHF
.	TRBV6-1	TRBJ2-5	.	TGTGCCAGCAGTGAAGGGACCGTTATGGGGGGAACAAAAGAGACCCAGTACTTC	CASSEGTVMGGTKETQYF
TRBD1	TRBV7-9	TRBJ1-1	.	TGTGCCAGCAGCCCTATTCGTACAGGGGTGAACACTGAAGCTTTCTTT	CASSPIRTGVNTEAFF
.	TRBV12-3/TRBV12-4	TRBJ2-5	.	TGTGCCAGCAGTTTCCTCCGAGAGACCCAGTACTTC	CASSFLRETQYF
TRBD2	TRBV5-6	TRBJ2-5	.	TGTGCCAGCAGCTTGGAACTAGCGGGCGCCGAAGAGACCCAGTACTTC	CASSLELAGAEETQYF
.	TRBV7-8	TRBJ1-5	.	TGTGCCAGCAGCTTTGCAGGGGATCAGCCCCAGCATTTT	CASSFAGDQPQHF
.	TRBV19	TRBJ1-1	once	TGTGCCAGTAGTTCTCCGACAGGCAATATTGGTGAAGCTTTCTTT	CASSSPTGNIGEAFF
TRBD1	TRBV4-1	TRBJ1-4	.	TGCGCCAGCAGCAGGGGGACAGGACATGAAAAACTGTTTTTT	CASSRGTGHEKLFF
.	TRBV19	TRBJ1-5	.	TGTGCCAGTAGTTGGGGCAGCCTAACGGAGCAGCCCCAGCATTTT	CASSWGSLTEQPQHF
TRBD1	TRBV11-2	TRBJ2-7	few	TGTGCCAGCAGATCTCTCCCGGGACAGAGAGCCTACGAGCAGTACTTC	CASRSLPGQRAYEQYF